These T cell receptor beta chains were read from a single sample in a study of metastatic and nonmetastatic thyroid tumors. TCRdb re-processed the PCR reads through MiXCR. The sample consists of 35,000 or so clones, around 17% of them appearing once. Sample: blood. The receptor source for this set is a male donor with papillary thyroid cancer or a benign thyroid nodule (not recorded which). Some clones in this sample may be carry-over from other donors' samples. Each CDR3 is given with its conserved first and last residue. D genes are given only for firm matches. Where a row states a size, it is once, few, many or the class of an expanded clone; other rows omit it.

>many|-|TRBJ2-2|TRBV10-2
TGCGCCAGCAGTGAGCAGGGTTACACCGGGGAGCTGTTTTTT
CASSEQGYTGELFF
>many|TRBD2|TRBJ2-7|TRBV28
TGTGCCAGCAGTTCTAGCGGGAGCTACGAGCAGTACTTC
CASSSSGSYEQYF
>-|-|TRBJ1-4|TRBV4-3
TGCGCCAGCAGCCAGGGGGGGCAGAATAATGAAAAACTGTTTTTT
CASSQGGQNNEKLFF
>many|-|TRBJ2-4|TRBV11-1
TGTGCCAGCGTCGGGGAAGCCAAAAACATTCAGTACTTC
CASVGEAKNIQYF
>many|-|TRBJ2-1|TRBV20-1
TGCAGTGCTAGAGAGGACAATGAGCAGTTCTTC
CSAREDNEQFF
>many|TRBD2|TRBJ2-1|TRBV27
TGTGCCAGCAGTTCCAGACTAGCGGGAGGGACCAATGAGCAGTTCTTC
CASSSRLAGGTNEQFF
>once|TRBD2|TRBJ2-1|TRBV20-1
TGCAGTGCTAGGGGATTGACTAGCGAGAGCTCCTACAATGAGCAGTTCTTC
CSARGLTSESSYNEQFF
>many|TRBD1|TRBJ1-2|TRBV29-1
TGCAGCGTCATAGGACAGGGGAGGTATGGCTACACCTTC
CSVIGQGRYGYTF
>-|-|TRBJ2-2|TRBV5-1
TGCGCCAGCAGCTTGATGGGGGGGCCTACCACCGGGGAGCTGTTTTTT
CASSLMGGPTTGELFF
>many|TRBD1|TRBJ2-5|TRBV10-3
TGTGCCATCAGTGAGAACGCCGGGACAGGGGGCGAGACCCAGTACTTC
CAISENAGTGGETQYF
>many|TRBD1|TRBJ2-1|TRBV11-2
TGTGCCAGCAGCTCCCCCGGGACAGGGTGGAATGAGCAGTTCTTC
CASSSPGTGWNEQFF
>many|TRBD2|TRBJ2-3|TRBV20-1
TGCAGTGCCGGGGGGGGTTCATACTCCCCGACTAGCACAGATACGCAGTATTTT
CSAGGGSYSPTSTDTQYF
>medium-sized|-|TRBJ2-1|TRBV6-1
TGTGCCAGCAGTGAAATCGGCAGGGTACTCAATGAGCAGTTCTTC
CASSEIGRVLNEQFF
>medium-sized|TRBD1|TRBJ2-1|TRBV4-3
TGCGCCAGCAGCCAAGATGCCGGGACAGGGGGATACAATGAGCAGTTCTTC
CASSQDAGTGGYNEQFF
>once|-|TRBJ2-1|TRBV7-9
TGTGCCAGCAGCTTAGGGGCTAACAATGAGCAGTTCTTC
CASSLGANNEQFF
>few|TRBD1|TRBJ1-5|TRBV24-1
TGTGCCACCAGTCCTGGGGGCCAGGGGGCCGCTCAGCCCCAGCATTTT
CATSPGGQGAAQPQHF
>-|-|TRBJ2-7|TRBV6-6
TGTGCCAGCAGTTACGGGGGCTCCTACGAGCAGTACTTC
CASSYGGSYEQYF
>-|TRBD2|TRBJ2-5|TRBV5-1
TGCGCCAGCATCTTTGTCCCGGGACTAGACGGGACCCAGTACTTC
CASIFVPGLDGTQYF
>-|-|TRBJ2-7|TRBV5-1
TGCGCCAGCAGCAGGACGGCCGGCGGGGACGAGCAGTACTTC
CASSRTAGGDEQYF
>medium-sized|TRBD1|TRBJ2-2|TRBV28
TGTGCCAGCAGGCCCGGGACAGGGAACACCGGGGAGCTGTTTTTT
CASRPGTGNTGELFF
>-|-|TRBJ2-2|TRBV12-3/TRBV12-4
TGTGCCAGTAGTTTAGGAGGGGCCACCGGGGAGCTGTTTTTT
CASSLGGATGELFF
>medium-sized|-|TRBJ1-2|TRBV28
TGTGCCAGCAGTTTTACAGGGACTGGCTACACCTTC
CASSFTGTGYTF
>-|-|TRBJ1-6|TRBV7-2
TGTGCCAGCAGCTTAAACGGGCCACCCCTCCACTTT
CASSLNGPPLHF
>many|-|TRBJ1-1|TRBV6-5
TGTGCCAGCAGTTACTCGTTGGCGGCGAACACTGAAGCTTTCTTT
CASSYSLAANTEAFF